The 27 T cell receptor beta chains listed next were all sequenced from one sample in a study of long-term antiretroviral therapy in people with HIV. Investigators performed immunoSEQ version v3.0 at survey level. Clones were sequenced by immunoSEQ multiplex PCR, and TCRdb holds only the in-frame ones, with some missing. The sample includes around 28,000 clones, 85% to 90% of them seen just once. This material consisted of unsorted PBMCs, taken 0.8 years after starting antiretroviral therapy. The receptor source for this set is a woman aged 30 to 39 with HIV.

The V call is TRBV30, the J call TRBJ1-2; D not resolved. Trimming took off 4 bases at V and 6 bases at J, with 6 bases between the two ends. Germline V gene sequence: CDR1 GTSNPN, CDR2 SVGIG (reference sequence). CDR3 size: 10 residues. The CDR3 is CAWIIDGYTF. CDR3 nucleotide sequence: TGTGCCTGGATTATCGATGGCTACACCTTC.

CDR3 in amino acids: CASSLGGDSYEQYF. CDR3 bases: TGTGCCAGCAGCTTGGGGGGGGATAGCTACGAGCAGTACTTC. V gene TRBV5-4 combines with J gene TRBJ2-7; D possibly corresponds to TRBD2 (6 bases). Germline CDR1 and CDR2: SGHNT and YYREEE (reference sequence). The CDR3 covers 14 residues. The V end lost 0 bases, the J end lost 3 bases, and 10 bases lay between the germline ends.

This chain uses TRBV11-2 with TRBJ2-3, with TRBD2 identical over 7 bases. CDR1 and CDR2 from the germline V gene are SGHAT and FQNNGV. The CDR3 contains 13 residues. V dropped 4 bases and J dropped 13; count of bases not matched to a gene: 11. The CDR3 reads CASSSTNLAEKYF. The CDR3 DNA sequence: TGTGCCAGCAGCTCGACCAATCTAGCGGAGAAGTATTTT.

The sample holds a few counts of this clone. The chain has TRBV29-1 and TRBJ2-7; TRBD1 aligns across 9 bases. The J segment lost 5 bases and the V segment lost 7 bases, leaving 9 bases of the junction unmatched. Germline-derived CDR1 and CDR2 are SQVTM and ANQGSEA. The CDR3 contains 13 residues. This CDR3 is CSGARTGAHEQYF. CDR3 nucleotides: TGCAGCGGAGCCAGGACAGGGGCCCACGAGCAGTACTTC.

This clone was counted only a few times. The V and J genes are TRBV6-5 and TRBJ2-5, with 9 bases fitting TRBD1. With V trimmed by 4 bases and J by 5 bases, 5 bases remained unmatched. The CDR3 sequence is 14 residues long. CDR1 and CDR2 from the germline V gene are MNHEY and SVGAGI. This CDR3 is CASSSHRGRETQYF. The CDR3 coding sequence is TGTGCCAGCAGTTCCCACAGGGGGCGGGAGACCCAGTACTTC.

The gene calls are TRBV5-1 and TRBJ2-1; D is unclear. Germline V CDR1 and CDR2: SGHRS, YFSETQ. This CDR3 is built from 14 residues. With 4 bases removed from V and 8 bases from J, the gap between germline ends came to 16 bases. DNA of the CDR3: TGCGCCAGCAGCGCCCGGGCGGATTGGGATGAGCAGTTCTTC. Translated: CASSARADWDEQFF.

The V call is TRBV25-1, the J call TRBJ1-2; TRBD1 matches 12 bases. The V segment lost 3 bases and the J segment 6 bases; nucleotides outside the gene matches: 5. CDR3 length: 15 residues. Germline V lookup: CDR1 MGHDK, CDR2 SYGVNS. The CDR3 protein is CASSDAGQGADGYTF. In DNA form, the CDR3 reads TGTGCCAGCAGTGACGCGGGACAGGGGGCGGATGGCTACACCTTC.

The CDR3 nucleotides are TGTGCCAGCAGCCAAGTGGGGAGCTCCTACAATGAGCAGTTCTTC. This gives the protein CASSQVGSSYNEQFF. This sequence joins TRBV4-2 and TRBJ2-1, with a weak D call TRBD2 (5 bases). The germline V and J ends were trimmed by 1 base and 0 bases, with 7 bases remaining between them. The CDR3 spans 15 residues. CDR1 and CDR2 from the germline V gene are LGHNA and YNFKEQ.

The genes are TRBV5-1 and TRBJ2-3; 7 bases agree with TRBD2. This CDR3 spans 18 amino acids. CDR1 is SGHRS, CDR2 YFSETQ, per germline. The trim removed 0 bases at V and 0 bases at J, leaving 10 bases unmatched. CDR3 nucleotide sequence: TGCGCCAGCAGCTTGGCTGGGGGGGGAGGCCAAAGCACAGATACGCAGTATTTT. Translated, it gives CASSLAGGGGQSTDTQYF.

The CDR3 here is CASGWAGTGHTDTQYF. CDR3 coding DNA: TGTGCTAGTGGTTGGGCCGGGACAGGGCACACAGATACGCAGTATTTT. This sequence joins TRBV12-5 and TRBJ2-3; 9 bases fit TRBD1. In germline, CDR1 is LGHNT, CDR2 FRNRAP. CDR3 length: 16 amino acids. Germline trimming cut 4 bases from V and 2 bases from J; bases unmatched to any gene: 7.

The chain recombines TRBV6-5 with TRBJ1-2; 8 nucleotides match TRBD1. Germline CDR1 is MNHEY and CDR2 is SVGAGI. Losses at the gene ends were 5 bases for V and 4 bases for J; bases not matched to a gene: 9. This CDR3 is 15 amino acids long. The CDR3 nucleotides are TGTGCCAGCAGTCGAACTAGGACAGGGATCTATGGCTACACCTTC. Its translation is CASSRTRTGIYGYTF.

The chain joins TRBV5-1 to TRBJ1-2; 7 bases are a match to TRBD1. This CDR3 has 15 residues. In germline, CDR1 is SGHRS, CDR2 YFSETQ. V was clipped by 4 bases and J by 2 bases; unmatched bases: 8. CDR3 DNA: TGCGCCAGCAGCCCAGGGACAGAACCGAACTATGGCTACACCTTC. Its translation is CASSPGTEPNYGYTF.

This sequence joins TRBV6-1 and TRBJ2-2; no reliable D call. Germline CDR1 reads MNHNS; CDR2 reads SASEGT. The ends were cut back, 0 bases at V and 0 bases at J, with 14 bases in the middle. The CDR3 is made up of 18 amino acids. The CDR3 region is CASSEAAGLTSNTGELFF. DNA of the CDR3: TGTGCCAGCAGTGAAGCGGCAGGCCTGACCTCGAACACCGGGGAGCTGTTTTTT.

In this sample, this clone turned up a few times. The genes are TRBV5-1 and TRBJ1-6, with D perhaps matching TRBD1 (6 bases). Trimming cost V 5 bases and J 10 bases, with 16 bases left between them. This CDR3 contains 14 residues. Germline-derived CDR1 and CDR2 are SGHRS and YFSETQ. CDR3 sequence: CASRTGTPGSPLHF. DNA for the CDR3: TGCGCCAGCAGGACCGGGACACCAGGCTCACCCCTCCACTTT.

This chain joins TRBV9 and TRBJ1-2; 9 positions match TRBD1. The CDR3 has 12 amino acids. The germline V gene has CDR1 SGDLS and CDR2 YYNGEE. V dropped 4 bases and J dropped 8; count of bases not matched to a gene: 3. Here the CDR3 DNA reads TGTGCCAGCAGCAAGGACAGGGGAGGCTACACCTTC. Amino acid sequence: CASSKDRGGYTF.

This chain joins TRBV5-6 and TRBJ1-2, with 7 bases lining up with TRBD1. The CDR3 sequence is 15 residues long. V shed 4 bases and J 4 bases; nucleotides not matched to a gene: 10. From germline, CDR1 is SGHDT and CDR2 YYEEEE. CDR3 DNA: TGTGCCAGCAGCACCAGAGGGGGCGCCTTCTATGGCTACACCTTC. Residues: CASSTRGGAFYGYTF.

The chain recombines TRBV6-1 with TRBJ2-2; maybe TRBD2 (7 bases). Trimming left V 1 base short and J 6 bases short, with 15 bases between. From germline, CDR1 is MNHNS and CDR2 SASEGT. This CDR3 contains 16 residues. The CDR3 bases are TGTGCCAGCAGTGAAGAGAGGGGGGGGCGGTCCGGGGAGCTGTTTTTT. The encoded protein is CASSEERGGRSGELFF.

This rearrangement joins TRBV20-1 to TRBJ2-7; D is uncertain. Germline V CDR1 and CDR2: DFQATT, SNEGSKA (reference sequence). V dropped 3 bases and J dropped 1 base, with 4 bases sitting between them. The CDR3 consists of 11 residues. The CDR3 region is CSASPSYEQYF. CDR3 sequence (DNA): TGCAGTGCTAGTCCTTCCTACGAGCAGTACTTC.

This chain links TRBV19 with TRBJ1-2; D perhaps matches TRBD1 (6 bases). The V gene's germline CDR1 is LNHDA and CDR2 SQIVND (reference sequence). Trimming left V 8 bases short and J 1 base short, with 20 bases between. The CDR3 is 16 amino acids. The CDR3 region has the DNA TGTGCCAGTGCGGGACACCGCCTAGGCGGTAACTATGGCTACACCTTC. Its translation: CASAGHRLGGNYGYTF.

CDR3 in DNA: TGCGCCAGCAGCGGGGGACCGAACGAACAGGGGGACAATGAAAAACTGTTTTTT. Its protein is CASSGGPNEQGDNEKLFF. The chain combines TRBV5-1 with TRBJ1-4; 8 nucleotides match TRBD1. Germline CDR1 and CDR2: SGHRS and YFSETQ. Trimming at V came to 4 bases and at J to 5 bases, leaving 16 bases not matched to a gene. The CDR3 has 18 amino acids.

The chain has TRBV1 and TRBJ2-7; the table's D call, TRBD1, was not checked against the DNA. TRBV1 represents a pseudogene. The CDR3 totals 15 residues. In DNA, the CDR3 is TGCACCAGCAGCCAACGGGACAGGGTATTCGACGAGCAGTACTTC. Its protein product is CTSSQRDRVFDEQYF.

The rearrangement uses TRBV27 and TRBJ1-1, with 8 bases fitting TRBD1. V lost 5 bases, J lost 3 bases, and 8 bases stayed unmatched. The CDR3 spans 15 residues. From germline, CDR1 is MNHEY and CDR2 SMNVEV (reference sequence). The CDR3 spells CASSESRGLYTEAFF. CDR3 DNA sequence: TGTGCCAGCAGTGAGAGCAGGGGGCTTTACACTGAAGCTTTCTTT.

This clone was observed a handful of times. The chain has TRBV19 and TRBJ1-2, with D unclear. CDR3 length: 13 amino acids. V gave up 3 bases and J gave up 4 bases, with 9 bases separating them. Germline assignment: CDR1 LNHDA and CDR2 SQIVND (reference sequence). The CDR3 here is CASSMGSTYGYTF. The CDR3, as DNA: TGTGCCAGTAGTATGGGCTCCACCTATGGCTACACCTTC.

This rearrangement joins TRBV4-2 to TRBJ2-1; 8 nucleotides match TRBD1. The ends lost 1 base at V and 6 bases at J; junction bases unmatched: 11. Germline CDR1 is LGHNA and CDR2 is YNFKEQ. The CDR3 has 17 amino acids. CDR3 sequence reads: CASSQADGQGASNEQFF. The CDR3 coding sequence is TGTGCCAGCAGCCAAGCGGATGGGCAGGGGGCCTCCAATGAGCAGTTCTTC.

In its sample, this clone was seen once. The rearrangement links TRBV19 to TRBJ1-4; perhaps TRBD1 as D (5 bases). The CDR3 contains 12 residues. Germline V gene data show CDR1 as LNHDA and CDR2 as SQIVND (reference sequence). Trimming stripped 5 bases from V and 8 bases from J, with 9 bases between. The CDR3 DNA reads TGTGCCAGTAGTCAAGGGGAGGAAAAACTGTTTTTT. This translates into CASSQGEEKLFF. The variable domain in full, with the rest retrieved from reference TRBV19 and TRBJ1-4, is DGGITQSPKYLFRKEGQNVTLSCEQNLNHDAMYWYRQDPGQGLRLIYYSQIVNDFQKGDIAEGYSVSREKKESFPLTVTSAQKNPTAFYLCASSQGEEKLFFGSGTQLSVL.

A few counts support this clone. The rearrangement links TRBV9 to TRBJ1-2; TRBD1 matches at 8 bases. The trim removed 5 bases at V and 5 bases at J, leaving 2 bases unmatched. CDR3 length equals 12 residues. Germline V gene sequence: CDR1 SGDLS, CDR2 YYNGEE. This CDR3 reads CASRDRVYGYTF. Here the CDR3 DNA reads TGTGCCAGCAGGGACAGGGTTTATGGCTACACCTTC.

This chain joins TRBV27 and TRBJ1-2, with a possible D match to TRBD1 (5 bases). Between the trimmed V and J ends, which lost 2 bases and 2 bases, there was a span of 15 bases. The CDR3 contains 16 residues. CDR1 is MNHEY and CDR2 is SMNVEV in the germline V gene (reference sequence). The CDR3, as DNA: TGTGCCAGCAGTTTAGGACGGGGGGGACCCAACTATGGCTACACCTTC. It codes for CASSLGRGGPNYGYTF.